A single sample is the source of the 16 T cell receptor beta chains below, sequenced in a study of cytomegalovirus exposure and HLA in healthy donors. A multiplex PCR was run with 60 Vbeta primers and 13 Jbeta primers. Assay used: immunoSEQ multiplex PCR; TCRdb lists only in-frame clones, some missing. The profile shows about 130,000 clones, around 75% of them singletons. Sequenced input: PBMCs. The receptors originated from a young man in good health and CMV-seronegative.

This chain joins TRBV6-5 and TRBJ2-5; 7 nucleotides match TRBD1. Germline V gene data show CDR1 as MNHEY and CDR2 as SVGAGI. The J segment lost 8 bases and the V segment lost 4 bases, leaving 10 bases of the junction unmatched. The CDR3 has 14 residues. DNA of the CDR3: TGTGCCAGCAGTTCCCGGGACAGACAAAAAACCCAGTACTTC. It specifies CASSSRDRQKTQYF.

The chain links TRBV28 to TRBJ1-1; D may be TRBD1 (6 bases). V lost 3 bases and J lost 7, with 15 bases in between. Germline loops: CDR1 MDHEN, CDR2 SYDVKM. The CDR3 is made up of 14 amino acids. The CDR3 region has the DNA TGTGCCAGCAGTTTCGAAGGCAGGGGAGTTGAAGCTTTCTTT. This gives the protein CASSFEGRGVEAFF. Combining the CDR3 with reference TRBV28 and TRBJ1-1 gives the whole variable domain DVKVTQSSRYLVKRTGEKVFLECVQDMDHENMFWYRQDPGLGLRLIYFSYDVKMKEKGDIPEGYSVSREKKERFSLILESASTNQTSMYLCASSFEGRGVEAFFGQGTRLTVV.

This clone occurred once. In nucleotides, the CDR3 is TGTGCCAGCAGCATTACTGGGACTAGCGGGAGAGGCTCCTACAATGAGCAGTTCTTC. As protein: CASSITGTSGRGSYNEQFF. This chain connects TRBV5-6 to TRBJ2-1; TRBD2 agrees at 14 bases. Germline V gene sequence: CDR1 SGHDT, CDR2 YYEEEE. CDR3 length equals 19 residues. Trimming cost V 4 bases and J 0 bases; bases outside gene matches: 9.

V is TRBV5-1 and J is TRBJ1-4, with 8 bases lining up with TRBD1. The length of the CDR3 is 15 residues. The junction had 9 bases not matched to a gene; V was cut back by 3 bases and J by 8 bases. Germline CDR1 reads SGHRS; CDR2 reads YFSETQ. The CDR3 DNA sequence: TGCGCCAGCAGCTCCTTAGGACAGGGTGAAGAAAAACTGTTTTTT. It encodes CASSSLGQGEEKLFF.

This clone was seen a few times. The V gene is TRBV6-5, the J gene TRBJ2-3; 8 nucleotides agree with TRBD1. Trimming at V came to 0 bases and at J to 2 bases, leaving 4 bases not matched to a gene. CDR1 MNHEY and CDR2 SVGAGI come from the germline V gene. CDR3 size: 16 residues. The CDR3 spells CASSYSADRDTDTQYF. The CDR3 nucleotides read TGTGCCAGCAGTTACTCCGCGGACAGGGACACAGATACGCAGTATTTT.

The V gene is TRBV19, the J gene TRBJ1-2; D unclear. This CDR3 spans 15 amino acids. Germline CDR1 reads LNHDA; CDR2 reads SQIVND (reference sequence). V was pared by 2 bases and J by 3 bases, with 13 bases between. CDR3 residues: CASSIQPGSHYGYTF. Written as DNA, the CDR3 is TGTGCCAGTAGTATACAGCCAGGCAGCCACTATGGCTACACCTTC.

The CDR3 loop reads CASGIYRVNTEAFF. The CDR3 DNA reads as TGTGCCAGTGGAATCTACAGGGTGAACACTGAAGCTTTCTTT. The chain links TRBV28 to TRBJ1-1; tentatively, D is TRBD1 (6 bases). The germline V gene has CDR1 MDHEN and CDR2 SYDVKM. V was pared by 9 bases and J by 0 bases, with 14 bases between. This CDR3 has 14 amino acids.

Remarks on this clone: Its ends do not fully match the called genes, so a read error is possible. Other nucleotide sequences in the sample specify the same CDR3. J is TRBJ1-1 and V is TRBV5-4, with 7 bases identical to TRBD1. This CDR3 contains 16 residues. Germline V CDR1 and CDR2: SGHNT, YYREEE (reference sequence). The CDR3 is CASSLGGQSMNTEAFF. The DNA of the CDR3 is TGTGCCAGCAGCTTGGGGGGACAGAGCATGAACACTGAGGCTTTCTTT.

This chain uses TRBV15 with TRBJ2-7; 7 bases fit TRBD2. CDR3 size: 13 residues. Trimming cost V 5 bases and J 3 bases; bases outside gene matches: 4. Germline loops: CDR1 LNHNV, CDR2 YYDKDF (reference sequence). The CDR3 bases are TGTGCCACCAGCCCCACTAGCGACTACGAGCAGTACTTC. This gives the protein CATSPTSDYEQYF. The variable domain in full, with the rest retrieved from reference TRBV15 and TRBJ2-7, is DAMVIQNPRYQVTQFGKPVTLSCSQTLNHNVMYWYQQKSSQAPKLLFHYYDKDFNNEADTPDNFQSRRPNTSFCFLDIRSPGLGDTAMYLCATSPTSDYEQYFGPGTRLTVT.

This clone has a handful of counts. The V and J genes are TRBV18 and TRBJ1-2; TRBD1 is a possible D gene (5 bases). Trimming shortened V by 2 bases and J by 6 bases, and 10 bases separated the two germline ends. Per germline, CDR1 KGHSH and CDR2 LQKENI. The CDR3 totals 13 residues. Here the CDR3 reads CASSPTGGDGYTF. The CDR3 bases are TGTGCCAGCTCACCAACCGGGGGGGATGGCTACACCTTC. Drawing the rest from reference TRBV18 and TRBJ1-2, the complete variable domain is NAGVMQNPRHLVRRRGQEARLRCSPMKGHSHVYWYRQLPEEGLKFMVYLQKENIIDESGMPKERFSAEFPKEGPSILRIQQVVRGDSAAYFCASSPTGGDGYTFGSGTRLTVV.

This chain joins TRBV9 and TRBJ2-5; 9 nucleotides line up with TRBD1. Germline V gives CDR1 SGDLS, CDR2 YYNGEE. The junction had 5 bases not matched to a gene; V was cut back by 4 bases and J by 4 bases. The CDR3 totals 14 residues. The CDR3 protein is CASSSDRGGETQYF. The CDR3 region has the DNA TGTGCCAGCAGCTCCGACAGGGGGGGAGAGACCCAGTACTTC.

The chain carries TRBV6-1 and TRBJ2-7; 7 bases map to TRBD2. V lost 1 base to trimming and J lost 9 bases; unmatched junction nucleotides: 12. This CDR3 is 15 amino acids long. Per the germline V gene, CDR1 is MNHNS and CDR2 is SASEGT. Here the CDR3 reads CASSEGERGLLVQYF. The CDR3, as DNA: TGTGCCAGCAGTGAAGGTGAGCGGGGACTTCTAGTGCAGTACTTC.

This clone was counted only a few times. The chain links TRBV9 to TRBJ2-5, with 7 bases fitting TRBD1. Germline V gene data show CDR1 as SGDLS and CDR2 as YYNGEE. This CDR3 has 16 residues. The ends lost 3 bases at V and 1 base at J; junction bases unmatched: 9. This CDR3 reads CASSATGEPAQETQYF. As DNA, the CDR3 is TGTGCCAGCAGCGCCACAGGGGAGCCAGCCCAAGAGACCCAGTACTTC.

The rearrangement links TRBV27 to TRBJ2-2; 8 nucleotides line up with TRBD1. J was trimmed by 6 bases and V by 5 bases; bases with no gene match: 5. CDR1 and CDR2 (germline): MNHEY, SMNVEV (reference sequence). The CDR3 length is 14 residues. DNA of the CDR3: TGTGCCAGCAGTCCCCGGACAGGGCCCGGGGAGCTGTTTTTT. Its translation: CASSPRTGPGELFF.

The chain carries TRBV6-1 and TRBJ2-7, with 8 bases identical to TRBD1. CDR1 is MNHNS, CDR2 SASEGT, per germline. V lost 6 bases, J lost 1 base, and 8 bases stayed unmatched. The CDR3 is 15 residues long. The CDR3 loop is CASRLAGQASYEQYF. The CDR3 DNA sequence: TGTGCCAGCAGACTTGCGGGACAGGCTTCCTACGAGCAGTACTTC.

This clone was picked up a small number of times. The rearrangement joins TRBV14 to TRBJ2-3, with TRBD1 as a possible D gene (5 bases). V was trimmed by 0 bases and J by 8 bases, leaving 6 bases between them. Germline V gene data show CDR1 as SGHDN and CDR2 as FVKESK. The CDR3 spans 12 residues. The CDR3 reads CASSQDGATQYF. Written as DNA, the CDR3 is TGTGCCAGCAGCCAAGATGGGGCTACGCAGTATTTT.